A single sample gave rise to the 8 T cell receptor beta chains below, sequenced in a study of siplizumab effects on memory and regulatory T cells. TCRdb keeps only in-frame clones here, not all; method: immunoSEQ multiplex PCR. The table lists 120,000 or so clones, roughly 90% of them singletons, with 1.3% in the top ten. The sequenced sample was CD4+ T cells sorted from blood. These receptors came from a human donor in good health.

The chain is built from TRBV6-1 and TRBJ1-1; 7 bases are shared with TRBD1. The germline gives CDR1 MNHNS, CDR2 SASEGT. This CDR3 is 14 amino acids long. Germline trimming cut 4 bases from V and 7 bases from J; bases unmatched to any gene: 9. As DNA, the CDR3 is TGTGCCAGCAGTGGTGACAGGGCACCATTTGAAGCTTTCTTT. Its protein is CASSGDRAPFEAFF.

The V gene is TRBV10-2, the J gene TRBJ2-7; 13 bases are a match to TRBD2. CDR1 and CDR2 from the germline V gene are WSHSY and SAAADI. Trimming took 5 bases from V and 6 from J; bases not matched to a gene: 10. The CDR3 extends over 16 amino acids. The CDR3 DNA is TGCGCCAGCAGTCCCGGGACTAGCGGGACCCGGCGCGAGCAGTACTTC. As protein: CASSPGTSGTRREQYF.

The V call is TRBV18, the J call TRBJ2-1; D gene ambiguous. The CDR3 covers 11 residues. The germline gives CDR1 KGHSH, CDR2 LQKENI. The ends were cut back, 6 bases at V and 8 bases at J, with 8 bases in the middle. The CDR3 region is CASSGFDEQFF. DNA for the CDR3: TGTGCCAGCTCCGGGTTCGATGAGCAGTTCTTC.

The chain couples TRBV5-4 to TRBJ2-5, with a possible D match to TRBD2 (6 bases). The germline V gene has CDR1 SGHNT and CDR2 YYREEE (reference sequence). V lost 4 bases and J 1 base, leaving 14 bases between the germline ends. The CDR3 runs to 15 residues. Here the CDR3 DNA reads TGTGCCAGCAGCAAACCCATCGGGGGCCAAGAGACCCAGTACTTC. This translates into CASSKPIGGQETQYF.

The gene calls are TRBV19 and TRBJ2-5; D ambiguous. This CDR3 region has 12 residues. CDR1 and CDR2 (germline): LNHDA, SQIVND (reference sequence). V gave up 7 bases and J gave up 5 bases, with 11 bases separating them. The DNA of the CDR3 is TGTGCCAGTAAGGGCGAGGTGGAGACCCAGTACTTC. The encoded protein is CASKGEVETQYF.

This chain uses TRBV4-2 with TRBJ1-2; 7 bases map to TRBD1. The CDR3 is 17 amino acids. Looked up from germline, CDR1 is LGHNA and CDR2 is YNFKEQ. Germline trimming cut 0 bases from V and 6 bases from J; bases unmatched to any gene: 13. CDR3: CASSQERIGGQENGYTF. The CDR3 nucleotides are TGTGCCAGCAGCCAAGAACGGATTGGAGGACAGGAGAATGGCTACACCTTC.

The CDR3 loop is CAISESGRAGTEAFF. The CDR3 DNA sequence: TGTGCCATCAGTGAGTCGGGCAGGGCGGGGACTGAAGCTTTCTTT. The chain recombines TRBV10-3 with TRBJ1-1; maybe TRBD1 (5 bases). Germline assignment: CDR1 ENHRY and CDR2 SYGVKD. Trimming stripped 0 bases from V and 5 bases from J, with 13 bases between. This CDR3 contains 15 residues.

The CDR3 DNA follows: TGCGCCAGCACCCGCGACAGGGGGCTAGGGGAGACCCAGTACTTC. Its protein is CASTRDRGLGETQYF. V and J are TRBV5-1 and TRBJ2-5; 10 bases are shared with TRBD1. The J segment lost 5 bases and the V segment lost 6 bases, leaving 10 bases of the junction unmatched. Germline-derived CDR1 and CDR2 are SGHRS and YFSETQ. The CDR3 consists of 15 residues.